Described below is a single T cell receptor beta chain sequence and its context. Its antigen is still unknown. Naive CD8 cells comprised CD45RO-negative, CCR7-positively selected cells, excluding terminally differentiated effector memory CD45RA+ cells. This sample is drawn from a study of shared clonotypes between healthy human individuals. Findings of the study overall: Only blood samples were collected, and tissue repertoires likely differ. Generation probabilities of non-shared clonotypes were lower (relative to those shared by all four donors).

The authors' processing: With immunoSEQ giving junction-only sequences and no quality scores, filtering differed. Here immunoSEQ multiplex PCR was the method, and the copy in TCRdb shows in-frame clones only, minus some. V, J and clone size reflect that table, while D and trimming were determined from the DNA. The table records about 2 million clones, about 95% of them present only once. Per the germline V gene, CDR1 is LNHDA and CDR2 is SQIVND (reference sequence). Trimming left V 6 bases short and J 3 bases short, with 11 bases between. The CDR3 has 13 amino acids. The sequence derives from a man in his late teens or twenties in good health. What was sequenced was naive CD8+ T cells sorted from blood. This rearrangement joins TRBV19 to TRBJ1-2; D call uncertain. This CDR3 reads CASRSQEDYGYTF. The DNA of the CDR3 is TGTGCCAGTAGATCCCAGGAGGACTATGGCTACACCTTC. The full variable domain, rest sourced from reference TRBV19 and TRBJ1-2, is DGGITQSPKYLFRKEGQNVTLSCEQNLNHDAMYWYRQDPGQGLRLIYYSQIVNDFQKGDIAEGYSVSREKKESFPLTVTSAQKNPTAFYLCASRSQEDYGYTFGSGTRLTVV.